This is a list of T cell receptor beta chains from one sample in a study of Ad26.COV2.S vaccination and SARS-CoV-2 variants. The protocol was immunoSEQ multiplex PCR, while the TCRdb copy is restricted to in-frame clones and leaves out a portion. The sample lists around 340,000 clones; more than 85% were seen once. The material was peripheral blood, obtained in a trial of Ad26.COV2.S vaccine versus placebo. The source of these receptors is a person between 18 and 60 years old who received the Ad26.COV2.S COVID-19 vaccine or a placebo. Each CDR3 is given with its conserved first and last residue. The D gene is left open where the match is weak. Size values are once, few and many counts, or a class for expanded clones, and some rows have none.

D,V,size,J,DNA,CDR3
TRBD2,TRBV9,once,TRBJ2-3,TGTGCCAGCAGCGGAGGACTAGCGGGGGGATCCACAGATACGCAGTATTTT,CASSGGLAGGSTDTQYF
-,TRBV6-2/TRBV6-3,-,TRBJ2-4,TGTGCCAGCAGTTACGGTAGGGTAGTTCTAGCCAAAAACATTCAGTACTTC,CASSYGRVVLAKNIQYF
-,TRBV12-3/TRBV12-4,-,TRBJ2-1,TGTGCCAGCACCCATTACAATGAGCAGTTCTTC,CASTHYNEQFF
-,TRBV28,once,TRBJ2-4,TGTGCCAGCAGTTTAAAGCTAGCCAAAAACATTCAGTACTTC,CASSLKLAKNIQYF
TRBD1,TRBV2,-,TRBJ1-6,TGTGCCAGCAGTCCCCGACAGGGAGGAACCTATAATTCACCCCTCCACTTT,CASSPRQGGTYNSPLHF
-,TRBV5-1,-,TRBJ2-7,TGCGCCAGCAGCTTGGCCCCGGGGGTGGTCTACGAGCAGTACTTC,CASSLAPGVVYEQYF
TRBD1,TRBV29-1,-,TRBJ1-1,TGCAGCGTTGACGGGACAGGGTGGAACACTGAAGCTTTCTTT,CSVDGTGWNTEAFF
-,TRBV7-2,-,TRBJ2-7,TGTGCCAGCAGCTCAAATCCAGGGATTTCCTACGAGCAGTACTTC,CASSSNPGISYEQYF
-,TRBV28,-,TRBJ1-5,TGTGCCAGCCTAACGGGAAGTCAGCCCCAGCATTTT,CASLTGSQPQHF
-,TRBV24-1,-,TRBJ1-5,TGTGCCACCAGTGATCCCCGAAGCAATCAGCCCCAGCATTTT,CATSDPRSNQPQHF
TRBD1,TRBV11-2,-,TRBJ2-2,TGTGCCAGCAGCTTAACAGGGGGCGCGAACACCGGGGAGCTGTTTTTT,CASSLTGGANTGELFF
TRBD1,TRBV11-3,-,TRBJ2-5,TGTGCCAGCAGCGGGACAGGAGCAGAGACCCAGTACTTC,CASSGTGAETQYF
-,TRBV6-1,-,TRBJ1-1,TGTGCCAGCAGTGAAACATTCCTTCCCGAAGCTTTCTTT,CASSETFLPEAFF
-,TRBV11-2,-,TRBJ2-2,TGTGCCAGCAGCTTGGGACAATACACCGGGGAGCTGTTTTTT,CASSLGQYTGELFF